This TCR beta chain was sequenced during a study of beta chain features in type 1 diabetes. Study results and limitations: Patients with type 1 diabetes carried fewer insertions and had more deletions at their VDJ junctions.

Sequenced material consisted of expressed TCRB transcripts (all of the isolated RNA was reverse transcribed). Profiling relied on immunoSEQ multiplex PCR, and the TCRdb table lists in-frame clones only, not all of them. The sample carries a few hundred thousand clones, approximately 16% recorded once. On this clone: The antigen is undetermined.

The origin of this receptor is a woman younger than 30 in good health. The material sequenced was naive CD4+ T cells from blood.

In DNA, the CDR3 is TGTGCCAGCAGCTTCAGACTAGCGGGAGCCTACGAGCAGTACTTC. Protein sequence: CASSFRLAGAYEQYF. This chain uses TRBV5-4 with TRBJ2-7, with 12 bases matching TRBD2. The CDR3 loop spans 15 amino acids. Germline V gene data show CDR1 as SGHNT and CDR2 as YYREEE (reference sequence). With 2 bases clipped from V and 2 bases from J, the junction kept 2 bases outside the gene matches.